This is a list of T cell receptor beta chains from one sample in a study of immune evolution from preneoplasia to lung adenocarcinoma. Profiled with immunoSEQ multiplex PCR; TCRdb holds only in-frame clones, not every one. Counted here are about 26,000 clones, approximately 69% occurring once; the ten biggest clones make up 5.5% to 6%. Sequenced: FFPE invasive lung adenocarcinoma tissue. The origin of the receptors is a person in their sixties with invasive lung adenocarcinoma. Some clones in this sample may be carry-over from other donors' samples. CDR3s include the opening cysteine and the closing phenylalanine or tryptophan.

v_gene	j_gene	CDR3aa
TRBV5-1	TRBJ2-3	CASSPSTDTQYF
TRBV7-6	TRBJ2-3	CASSPGVGTDTQYF
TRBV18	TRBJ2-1	CASFRLARFSYNEQFF
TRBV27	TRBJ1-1	CASSLNRGTGGSGTEAFF
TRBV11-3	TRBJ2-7	CASSLEIVSGQYF
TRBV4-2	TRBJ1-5	CASSQAGTGVQPQHF
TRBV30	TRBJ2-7	CAWSPLAAPYEQYF
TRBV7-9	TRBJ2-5	CASSSVERGKETQYF
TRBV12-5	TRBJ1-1	CASGLHPTNTEAFF
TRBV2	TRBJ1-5	CASSPDSNQPQHF
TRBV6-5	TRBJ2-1	CASSSSTRLFF
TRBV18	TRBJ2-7	CASSPDSYEQYF
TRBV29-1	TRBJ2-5	CSVDLADRLGAQYF